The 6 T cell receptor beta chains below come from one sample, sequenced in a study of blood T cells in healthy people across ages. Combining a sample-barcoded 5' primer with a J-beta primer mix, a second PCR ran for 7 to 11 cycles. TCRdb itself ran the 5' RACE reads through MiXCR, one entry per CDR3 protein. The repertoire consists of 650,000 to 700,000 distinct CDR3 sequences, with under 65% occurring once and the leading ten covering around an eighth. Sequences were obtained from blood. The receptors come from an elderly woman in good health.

The CDR3 nucleotides are TGTGCCAGCAGCCCGGGGGCTTTCTTT. Its protein product is CASSPGAFF. This chain joins TRBV28 and TRBJ1-1; D uncertain. Germline CDR1 reads MDHEN; CDR2 reads SYDVKM. This CDR3 region has 9 residues. V lost 6 bases to trimming and J lost 11 bases, with 7 bases between them.

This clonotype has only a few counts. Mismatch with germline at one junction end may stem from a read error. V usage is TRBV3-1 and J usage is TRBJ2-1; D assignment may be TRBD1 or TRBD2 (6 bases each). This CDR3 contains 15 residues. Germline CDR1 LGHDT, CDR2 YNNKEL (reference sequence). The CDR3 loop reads CVSSQVVGRGGEQFF. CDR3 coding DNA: TGTGTCAGCAGCCAAGTCGTCGGGAGAGGGGGTGAGCAGTTCTTC.

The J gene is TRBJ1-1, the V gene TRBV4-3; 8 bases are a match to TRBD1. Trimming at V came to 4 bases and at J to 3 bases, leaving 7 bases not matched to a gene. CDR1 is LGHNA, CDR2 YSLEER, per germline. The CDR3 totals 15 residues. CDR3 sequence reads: CASSRLRGRDTEAFF. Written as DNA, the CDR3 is TGCGCCAGCAGCCGCCTCAGGGGGCGCGACACTGAAGCTTTCTTT.

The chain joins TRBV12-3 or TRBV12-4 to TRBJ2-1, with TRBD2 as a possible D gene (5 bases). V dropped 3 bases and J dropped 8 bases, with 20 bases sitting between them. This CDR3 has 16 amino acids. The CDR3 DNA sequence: TGTGCCAGCAGTTTTTTTGCCCTTGATAGAGCGGATGAGCAGTTCTTC. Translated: CASSFFALDRADEQFF.

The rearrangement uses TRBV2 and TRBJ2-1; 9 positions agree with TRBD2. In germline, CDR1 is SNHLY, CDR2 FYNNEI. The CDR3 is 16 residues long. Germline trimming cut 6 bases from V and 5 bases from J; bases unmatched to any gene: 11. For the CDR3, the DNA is TGTGCCAGCAGGATACTTACTAGCGGGCACGACAATGAGCAGTTCTTC. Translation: CASRILTSGHDNEQFF.

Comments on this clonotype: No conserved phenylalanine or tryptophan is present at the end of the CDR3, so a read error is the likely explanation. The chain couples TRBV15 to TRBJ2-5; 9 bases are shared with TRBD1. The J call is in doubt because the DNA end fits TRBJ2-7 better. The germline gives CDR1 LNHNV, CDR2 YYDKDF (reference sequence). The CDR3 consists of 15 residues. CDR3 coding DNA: TGTGCCACCAGCAGAGTCCCGGGACAGGGTAACGAGCAGTACTGC. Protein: CATSRVPGQGNEQYC.